Below, one T cell receptor (beta chain) is given with its context. Its specificity is not known. A read error may account for a junction end that differs from germline. The record originates from a study of CD8 T cells in ankylosing spondylitis. Study outcomes and limitations: As for the disease-linked clones, they showed a CD8+ phenotype and occurred at relatively low frequencies in peripheral blood. What seemed typical of ankylosing spondylitis blood was a TCR beta motif built from 8 or 9 highly homologous variants. Clones linked to disease were reported to show significant enrichment in matched ankylosing spondylitis synovial fluid.

The length of the CDR3 is 13 residues. Per germline, CDR1 LGHNA and CDR2 YNFKEQ. Molecular-barcoded quantitative 5'-RACE produced these TCR beta libraries. TCRdb re-called the 5' RACE reads with MiXCR, one entry per CDR3 protein. The table includes roughly 490,000 distinct CDR3 sequences, 5.3% detected once. This TCR was sampled from a male donor with ankylosing spondylitis. J is TRBJ1-2 and V is TRBV4-2, with a tentative D call TRBD1 (5 bases). Sequenced: blood, either unsorted or a sorted T cell fraction (not recorded which). Written as DNA, the CDR3 is TGTGCCATCAGCCCTGGGGCAGCCTATGGCTACACCTTC. It specifies CAISPGAAYGYTF.